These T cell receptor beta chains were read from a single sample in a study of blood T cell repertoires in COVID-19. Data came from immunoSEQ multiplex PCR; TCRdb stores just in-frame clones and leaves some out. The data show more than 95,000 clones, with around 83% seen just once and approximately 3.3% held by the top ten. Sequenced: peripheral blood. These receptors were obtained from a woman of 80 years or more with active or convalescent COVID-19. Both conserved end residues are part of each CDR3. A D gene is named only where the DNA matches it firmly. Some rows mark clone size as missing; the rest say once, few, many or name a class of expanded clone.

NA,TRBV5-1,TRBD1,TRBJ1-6,CASSPYQGAPIPLHF,TGCGCCAGCAGCCCGTACCAGGGGGCCCCCATTCCCCTCCACTTT
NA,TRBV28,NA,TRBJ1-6,CASSPRQPRALHF,TGTGCCAGCAGCCCCCGACAGCCAAGGGCCCTCCACTTT
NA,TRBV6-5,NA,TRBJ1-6,CASRHREVNSPLHF,TGTGCCAGCAGGCACAGGGAAGTTAATTCACCCCTCCACTTT
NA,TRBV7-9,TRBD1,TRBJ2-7,CASSQTGYEQYF,TGTGCCAGCAGCCAGACAGGGTACGAGCAGTACTTC
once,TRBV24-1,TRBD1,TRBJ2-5,CATSDTTGAPSKETQYF,TGTGCCACCAGTGATACTACAGGGGCCCCTTCCAAAGAGACCCAGTACTTC
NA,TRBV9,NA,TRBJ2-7,CASSVVGEAYEQYF,TGTGCCAGCAGCGTAGTTGGAGAAGCCTACGAGCAGTACTTC
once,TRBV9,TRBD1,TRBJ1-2,CASSVGATGNYGYTF,TGTGCCAGCAGCGTAGGCGCGACAGGGAACTATGGCTACACCTTC
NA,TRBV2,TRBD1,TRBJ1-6,CASSPRTGEGSPLHF,TGTGCCAGCAGCCCCAGGACAGGGGAGGGCTCACCCCTCCACTTT
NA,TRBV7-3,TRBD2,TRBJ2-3,CASSPGLAGGFTDTQYF,TGTGCCAGCAGCCCGGGACTAGCGGGGGGTTTCACAGATACGCAGTATTTT
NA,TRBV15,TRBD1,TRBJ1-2,CATSRRQGAPDGYTF,TGTGCCACCAGCCGCCGACAGGGGGCACCAGATGGCTACACCTTC
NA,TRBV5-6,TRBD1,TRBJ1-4,CASSRQGKNEKLFF,TGTGCCAGCAGCCGACAGGGGAAAAATGAAAAACTGTTTTTT
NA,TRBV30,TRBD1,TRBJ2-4,CAWSQGQAHGYF,TGTGCCTGGAGTCAAGGACAGGCGCACGGGTACTTC
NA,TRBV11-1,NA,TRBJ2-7,CASTLRLEGYEQYF,TGTGCCAGCACCCTTCGACTGGAGGGTTACGAGCAGTACTTC
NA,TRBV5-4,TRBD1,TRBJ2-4,CASSLPGQGANIQYF,TGTGCCAGCAGCTTGCCCGGACAGGGGGCGAACATTCAGTACTTC
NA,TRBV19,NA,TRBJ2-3,CATDGGDTQYF,TGTGCCACCGACGGGGGAGATACGCAGTATTTT
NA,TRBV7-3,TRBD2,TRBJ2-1,CASSSTSGPSTEQFF,TGTGCCAGCAGCTCGACTAGCGGCCCTTCTACGGAGCAGTTCTTC
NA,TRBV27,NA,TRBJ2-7,CASSLSNSGMYEQYF,TGTGCCAGCAGTTTATCGAATTCAGGGATGTACGAGCAGTACTTC
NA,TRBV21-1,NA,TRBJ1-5,CASSNHRDRGSNQPQHF,TGTGCCAGCAGCAACCACCGGGACAGGGGGAGCAATCAGCCCCAGCATTTT
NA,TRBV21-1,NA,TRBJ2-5,CASSPFETQYF,TGTGCCAGCAGCCCGTTTGAGACCCAGTACTTC
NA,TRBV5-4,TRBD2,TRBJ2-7,CASSQSGIISYEQYF,TGTGCCAGCAGTCAGAGCGGGATTATTTCCTACGAGCAGTACTTC
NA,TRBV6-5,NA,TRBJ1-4,CASVRNEKLFF,TGTGCCAGCGTGCGTAATGAAAAACTGTTTTTT
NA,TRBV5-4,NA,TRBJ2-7,CASSPDRISSYEQYF,TGTGCCAGCAGCCCTGACAGGATTAGCTCCTACGAGCAGTACTTC
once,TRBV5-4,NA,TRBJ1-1,CASSFEGTKNTEAFF,TGTGCCAGCAGCTTCGAAGGGACAAAGAACACTGAAGCTTTCTTT
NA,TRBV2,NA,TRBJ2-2,CASGGAGGKTGELFF,TGTGCCAGCGGGGGGGCAGGTGGCAAGACCGGGGAGCTGTTTTTT
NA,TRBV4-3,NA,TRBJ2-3,CASSQDARGTDTQYF,TGCGCCAGCAGCCAAGATGCCAGGGGCACAGATACGCAGTATTTT
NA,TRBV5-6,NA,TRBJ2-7,CASTYGQSYEQYF,TGTGCCAGCACCTACGGACAGAGCTACGAGCAGTACTTC
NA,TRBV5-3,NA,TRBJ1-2,CARSLSRRGSYGYTF,TGTGCCAGAAGCTTGTCTCGTCGGGGGTCCTATGGCTACACCTTC
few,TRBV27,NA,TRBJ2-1,CASSFQGNEQFF,TGTGCCAGCAGTTTTCAGGGGAATGAGCAGTTCTTC
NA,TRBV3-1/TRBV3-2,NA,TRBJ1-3,CASSTTKQGWSGNTIYF,TGTGCCAGCAGCACGACGAAACAGGGTTGGTCTGGAAACACCATATATTTT
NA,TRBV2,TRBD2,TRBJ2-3,CASKWLADSTDTQYF,TGTGCCAGCAAATGGCTAGCGGATAGCACAGATACGCAGTATTTT
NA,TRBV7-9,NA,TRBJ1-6,CASSLGADSPLHF,TGTGCCAGCAGCTTAGGCGCCGATTCACCCCTCCACTTT
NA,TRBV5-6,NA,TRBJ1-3,CASSWGSEAGVSGNTIYF,TGTGCCAGCAGCTGGGGAAGTGAGGCGGGAGTCTCTGGAAACACCATATATTTT
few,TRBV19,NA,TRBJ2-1,CASSIVGTYNEQFF,TGTGCCAGTAGTATAGTCGGGACTTACAATGAGCAGTTCTTC
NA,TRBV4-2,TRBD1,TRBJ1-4,CASSQPGTGEEKLFF,TGTGCCAGCAGCCAACCCGGGACAGGGGAAGAAAAACTGTTTTTT
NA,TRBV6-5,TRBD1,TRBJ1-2,CASSLGAGGRGYTF,TGTGCCAGCAGCCTTGGGGCAGGGGGCCGCGGCTACACCTTC
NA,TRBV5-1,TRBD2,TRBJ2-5,CASSLGGGGAETQYF,TGCGCCAGCAGCTTGGGAGGCGGGGGGGCCGAGACCCAGTACTTC
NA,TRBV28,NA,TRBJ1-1,CASQGNTEAFF,TGTGCCAGCCAGGGAAACACTGAAGCTTTCTTT
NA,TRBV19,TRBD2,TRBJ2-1,CASSRWRGGPNEQFF,TGTGCCAGTAGTAGGTGGCGGGGGGGCCCGAATGAGCAGTTCTTC
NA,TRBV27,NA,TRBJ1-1,CASSFRGSEAFF,TGTGCCAGCAGTTTTAGGGGGTCTGAAGCTTTCTTT
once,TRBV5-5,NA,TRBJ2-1,CASKDKVQFF,TGTGCCAGCAAGGACAAAGTGCAGTTCTTC
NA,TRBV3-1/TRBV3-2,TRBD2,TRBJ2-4,CASSPSGLAGSMAKNIQYF,TGTGCCAGCAGCCCATCCGGCCTAGCGGGGTCTATGGCCAAAAACATTCAGTACTTC
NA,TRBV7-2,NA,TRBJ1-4,CASSRDPGNTEKLFF,TGTGCCAGCAGCCGGGATCCGGGTAATACTGAAAAACTGTTTTTT
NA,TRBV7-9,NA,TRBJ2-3,CASSPAIAASTDTQYF,TGTGCCAGCAGCCCCGCGATAGCGGCTAGCACAGATACGCAGTATTTT
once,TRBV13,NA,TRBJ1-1,CASSSSTGWNTEAFF,TGTGCCAGCAGCTCGTCGACAGGCTGGAACACTGAAGCTTTCTTT
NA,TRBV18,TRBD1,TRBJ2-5,CASSPSTGVAETQYF,TGTGCCAGCTCACCTTCGACAGGGGTCGCGGAGACCCAGTACTTC
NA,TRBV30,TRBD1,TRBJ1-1,CAWSETGMNTEAFF,TGTGCCTGGAGTGAGACAGGGATGAACACTGAAGCTTTCTTT
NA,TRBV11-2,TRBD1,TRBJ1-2,CASRDNRRTGVGYTF,TGTGCCAGCAGGGACAACCGAAGGACAGGGGTAGGCTACACCTTC
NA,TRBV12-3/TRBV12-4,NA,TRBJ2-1,CASSLEGFGERFF,TGTGCCAGCAGTTTAGAGGGGTTCGGAGAACGGTTCTTC
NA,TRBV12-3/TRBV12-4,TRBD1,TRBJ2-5,CASRPTGKETQYF,TGTGCCAGCAGACCGACAGGGAAGGAGACCCAGTACTTC
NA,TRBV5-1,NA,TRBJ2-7,CASSKGGQSSYEQYF,TGCGCCAGCAGCAAGGGGGGACAGTCCTCCTACGAGCAGTACTTC
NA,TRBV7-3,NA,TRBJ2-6,CASSLRGLRSGANVLTF,TGTGCCAGCAGCTTAAGAGGGCTCCGCTCTGGGGCCAACGTCCTGACTTTC
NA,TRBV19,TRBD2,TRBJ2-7,CASSTRSLKSGGYEQYF,TGTGCCAGTAGTACGAGGAGCCTAAAGAGCGGGGGATACGAGCAGTACTTC
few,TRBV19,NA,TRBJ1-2,CASSAGFSYGYTF,TGTGCCAGTAGTGCAGGGTTTAGCTATGGCTACACCTTC
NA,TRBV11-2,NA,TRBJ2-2,CASSVDRLSNTGELFF,TGTGCCAGCAGCGTAGACAGGTTATCGAACACCGGGGAGCTGTTTTTT
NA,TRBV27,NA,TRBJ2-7,CASSLGQLLLYEQYF,TGTGCCAGCAGTTTAGGACAGCTACTCCTATACGAGCAGTACTTC
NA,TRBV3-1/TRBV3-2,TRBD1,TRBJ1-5,CASSQGAGQGPHQPQHF,TGTGCCAGCAGCCAAGGGGCGGGACAGGGTCCCCATCAGCCCCAGCATTTT
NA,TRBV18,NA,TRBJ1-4,CASSEDRGEKLFF,TGTGCCAGCTCCGAGGACAGAGGTGAAAAACTGTTTTTT
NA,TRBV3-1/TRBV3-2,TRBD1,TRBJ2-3,CATTGTTDTQYF,TGTGCCACGACAGGGACCACAGATACGCAGTATTTT
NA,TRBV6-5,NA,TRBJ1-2,CASRNSDSFYGYTF,TGTGCCAGCAGAAACTCAGACAGCTTCTATGGCTACACCTTC
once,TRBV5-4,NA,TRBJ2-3,CASSLYSAGSTDTQYF,TGTGCCAGCAGCTTGTACTCCGCAGGGAGCACAGATACGCAGTATTTT